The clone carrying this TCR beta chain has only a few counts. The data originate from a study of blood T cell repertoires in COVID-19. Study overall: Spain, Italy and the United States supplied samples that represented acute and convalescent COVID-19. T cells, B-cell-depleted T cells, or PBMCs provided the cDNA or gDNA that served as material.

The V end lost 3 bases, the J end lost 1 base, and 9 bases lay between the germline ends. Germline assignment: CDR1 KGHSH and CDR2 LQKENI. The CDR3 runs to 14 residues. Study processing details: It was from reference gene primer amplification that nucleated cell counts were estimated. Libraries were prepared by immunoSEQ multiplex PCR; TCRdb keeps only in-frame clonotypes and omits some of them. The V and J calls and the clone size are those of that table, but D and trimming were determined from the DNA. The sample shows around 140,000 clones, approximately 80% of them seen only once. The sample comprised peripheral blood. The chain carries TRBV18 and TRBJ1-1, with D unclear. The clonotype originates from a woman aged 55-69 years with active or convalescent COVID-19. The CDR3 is CASSPYGGNTEAFF. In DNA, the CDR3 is TGTGCCAGCTCACCCTATGGTGGGAACACTGAAGCTTTCTTT.